These 20 T cell receptor beta chains were sequenced from one sample in a study of cytomegalovirus exposure and HLA in healthy donors. TCRdb's table, derived via immunoSEQ multiplex PCR, lists solely in-frame clones and lacks some. The sample holds 100,000 to 150,000 clones, roughly nine tenths seen once. Material: PBMCs. These receptors came from a woman aged 18 to 35 in good health and CMV-seronegative.

The gene calls are TRBV5-4 and TRBJ2-7; TRBD1 agrees at 9 bases. CDR1 and CDR2 (germline): SGHNT, YYREEE (reference sequence). V dropped 4 bases and J dropped 0; count of bases not matched to a gene: 8. The CDR3 spans 16 residues. CDR3 bases: TGTGCCAGCAGCGGGGAAGGACAGGGGCACTCCTACGAGCAGTACGTC. Translating gives CASSGEGQGHSYEQYV.

The chain couples TRBV4-2 to TRBJ2-7; no clear D gene. Germline lookup yields CDR1 LGHNA and CDR2 YNFKEQ. Trimming left V 6 bases short and J 2 bases short, with 20 bases between. This CDR3 contains 16 residues. CDR3 DNA sequence: TGTGCCAGCAGTCCGTCCGGGTCTAAAGTCCCCTACGAGCAGTACTTC. Its translation is CASSPSGSKVPYEQYF.

V gene TRBV27 combines with J gene TRBJ1-5; D is unclear. Trimming took 5 bases from V and 3 from J, leaving 14 bases between them. In germline, CDR1 is MNHEY, CDR2 SMNVEV (reference sequence). The length of the CDR3 is 15 residues. CDR3 sequence (DNA): TGTGCCAGCAGTCCAGCGTCGGTGTTCAATCAGCCCCAGCATTTT. Translation gives CASSPASVFNQPQHF.

V gene TRBV7-2 combines with J gene TRBJ1-3; 7 bases agree with TRBD1. The CDR3 is made up of 15 amino acids. Germline CDR1 is SGHTA and CDR2 is FQGNSA. The V and J ends lost 4 bases and 6 bases, in that order; junction bases with no gene match: 9. CDR3 sequence: CASSSESGTANTIYF. In DNA, the CDR3 is TGTGCCAGCAGCTCAGAATCCGGGACAGCAAACACCATATATTTT.

This chain joins TRBV6-5 and TRBJ1-1, with 8 nucleotides matching TRBD1. Germline loops: CDR1 MNHEY, CDR2 SVGAGI. The CDR3 sequence is 13 residues long. V lost 4 bases to trimming and J lost 8 bases; unmatched junction nucleotides: 6. DNA of the CDR3: TGTGCCAGCAGTTCCCTTGGACAGGGAGAAGCTTTCTTT. This sequence encodes CASSSLGQGEAFF.

The chain combines TRBV7-9 with TRBJ2-4, with 7 bases identical to TRBD1. J gave up 5 bases and V 2 bases, and 3 bases lay outside the gene matches. The germline CDR1 and CDR2 sequences are SEHNR and FQNEAQ (reference sequence). The CDR3 is made up of 14 amino acids. The CDR3 spells CASSLRGQQNIQYF. CDR3 nucleotide sequence: TGTGCCAGCAGCTTAAGGGGACAGCAAAACATTCAGTACTTC.

The chain uses TRBV4-3 and TRBJ1-4, with TRBD1 matching over 8 bases. CDR1 and CDR2 (germline): LGHNA, YSLEER. J gave up 6 bases and V 0 bases, and 3 bases lay outside the gene matches. The CDR3 runs to 15 residues. This CDR3 is CASSQDVTGDEKLFF. Written as DNA, the CDR3 is TGCGCCAGCAGCCAAGATGTGACAGGGGATGAAAAACTGTTTTTT.

The J gene is TRBJ2-7, the V gene TRBV28, with 8 bases aligning to TRBD1. The CDR3 covers 17 residues. In germline, CDR1 is MDHEN, CDR2 SYDVKM. Losses at the gene ends were 3 bases for V and 3 bases for J; bases not matched to a gene: 13. CDR3 sequence (DNA): TGTGCCAGCAGTTTTCCAGATGGCGGGACAGGACGCTACGAGCAGTACTTC. Protein: CASSFPDGGTGRYEQYF.

The chain recombines TRBV5-1 with TRBJ2-3; the match to TRBD2 covers 10 bases. Germline CDR1 SGHRS, CDR2 YFSETQ. The CDR3 is made up of 16 amino acids. J was trimmed by 3 bases and V by 2 bases; bases with no gene match: 6. CDR3 region: CASSFKTSGVTDTQYF. DNA for the CDR3: TGCGCCAGCAGCTTTAAAACTAGCGGGGTTACAGATACGCAGTATTTT.

The chain carries TRBV19 and TRBJ1-1, with TRBD1 identical over 8 bases. Trimming cost V 10 bases and J 4 bases; bases outside gene matches: 5. CDR1 LNHDA and CDR2 SQIVND come from the germline V gene (reference sequence). This CDR3 spans 12 amino acids. The CDR3 bases are TGTGCCACGCTCGGACAGGGCACTGAAGCTTTCTTT. Protein sequence: CATLGQGTEAFF.

Written as DNA, the CDR3 is TGTGCCAGCAGCCTCCGACAGGGGACTGAAGCTTTCTTT. Its protein is CASSLRQGTEAFF. The gene calls are TRBV11-2 and TRBJ1-1; 8 bases line up with TRBD1. The CDR3 length is 13 residues. Germline lookup yields CDR1 SGHAT and CDR2 FQNNGV. The junction had 4 bases not matched to a gene; V was cut back by 5 bases and J by 5 bases.

The chain has TRBV11-3 and TRBJ2-3, with a weak D call TRBD2 (7 bases). CDR3 length equals 17 residues. Trimming took off 5 bases at V and 1 base at J, with 19 bases between the two ends. Germline lookup yields CDR1 SGHNT and CDR2 YENEEA. CDR3 sequence: CASSPRRGGVGTDTQYF. CDR3 nucleotides: TGTGCCAGCAGCCCCCGGAGGGGGGGAGTCGGCACAGATACGCAGTATTTT. The full variable domain, completed using reference TRBV11-3 and TRBJ2-3, is EAGVVQSPRYKIIEKKQPVAFWCNPISGHNTLYWYLQNLGQGPELLIRYENEEAVDDSQLPKDRFSAERLKGVDSTLKIQPAELGDSAVYLCASSPRRGGVGTDTQYFGPGTRLTVL.

This rearrangement joins TRBV11-2 to TRBJ2-5, with TRBD2 matching 9 bases. Germline CDR1 reads SGHAT; CDR2 reads FQNNGV. The V gene end was trimmed by 6 bases and the J gene end by 5 bases; junction bases not matched to a gene: 10. The CDR3 length is 15 residues. CDR3 region: CASRPLAGAEETQYF. In DNA, the CDR3 is TGTGCCAGCAGACCCTTAGCGGGAGCCGAGGAGACCCAGTACTTC.

The V gene is TRBV29-1, the J gene TRBJ1-2; D gene ambiguous. V lost 6 bases and J 0 bases, leaving 14 bases between the germline ends. This CDR3 has 14 amino acids. Per germline, CDR1 SQVTM and CDR2 ANQGSEA. CDR3 nucleotides: TGCAGCGTCATTCGGGGATCACCTAACTATGGCTACACCTTC. This codes for CSVIRGSPNYGYTF.

The chain carries TRBV6-1 and TRBJ1-3; TRBD1 is a possible D gene (5 bases). The CDR3 covers 15 residues. The V gene's germline CDR1 is MNHNS and CDR2 SASEGT. V dropped 5 bases and J dropped 1 base, with 12 bases sitting between them. The CDR3 nucleotides are TGTGCCAGCAGTCCCCCGGCAGGGTCTGGAAACACCATATATTTT. Encoded protein: CASSPPAGSGNTIYF.

In this sample, this clone turned up a few times. The CDR3 bases are TGTGCCAGCTCACCACCGTCAACGGACAATGAGCAGTTCTTC. Translating it yields CASSPPSTDNEQFF. The rearrangement uses TRBV18 and TRBJ2-1; D gene ambiguous. The CDR3 contains 14 residues. The germline V and J ends were trimmed by 0 bases and 5 bases, with 8 bases remaining between them. Germline CDR1 is KGHSH and CDR2 is LQKENI. Variable domain in full (rest from reference TRBV18 and TRBJ2-1): NAGVMQNPRHLVRRRGQEARLRCSPMKGHSHVYWYRQLPEEGLKFMVYLQKENIIDESGMPKERFSAEFPKEGPSILRIQQVVRGDSAAYFCASSPPSTDNEQFFGPGTRLTVL.

J is TRBJ1-1 and V is TRBV29-1, with 8 bases fitting TRBD1. This CDR3 comprises 14 residues. Germline-derived CDR1 and CDR2 are SQVTM and ANQGSEA. As DNA, the CDR3 is TGCAGTGCCGACAGGGGCCACCTTAACACTGAAGCTTTCTTT. As protein: CSADRGHLNTEAFF.

The V gene is TRBV19, the J gene TRBJ1-5; 7 nucleotides match TRBD1. Trimming took 5 bases from V and 4 from J; bases not matched to a gene: 2. The CDR3 runs to 13 residues. Looked up from germline, CDR1 is LNHDA and CDR2 is SQIVND (reference sequence). CDR3 bases: TGTGCCAGTAGTGGACAGGCTAATCAGCCCCAGCATTTT. Residues: CASSGQANQPQHF.

This clone was counted a few times. The chain joins TRBV11-2 to TRBJ1-2; 7 bases are shared with TRBD1. The CDR3 is 17 residues long. Trimming cost V 5 bases and J 0 bases; bases outside gene matches: 12. From germline, CDR1 is SGHAT and CDR2 FQNNGV. The CDR3: CASSRLRGQLTNYGYTF. The CDR3 nucleotides read TGTGCCAGCAGCCGACTCAGGGGACAGCTAACTAACTATGGCTACACCTTC.

The chain is built from TRBV7-2 and TRBJ2-1; TRBD1 aligns across 11 bases. Germline V CDR1 and CDR2: SGHTA, FQGNSA. Unmatched junction bases numbered 12, after V lost 2 bases and J lost 6 bases. The CDR3 has 18 residues. The CDR3 DNA reads TGTGCCAGCAGCTTATCTACGCCGGGACAGGGGGGGCCCAATGAGCAGTTCTTC. It specifies CASSLSTPGQGGPNEQFF.